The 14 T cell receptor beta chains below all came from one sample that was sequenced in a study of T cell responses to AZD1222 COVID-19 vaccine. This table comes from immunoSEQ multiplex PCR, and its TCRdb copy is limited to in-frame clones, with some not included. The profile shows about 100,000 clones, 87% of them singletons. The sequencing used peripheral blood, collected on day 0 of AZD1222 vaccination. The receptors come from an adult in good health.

This CDR3 is CASSYVGNTEAFF. The CDR3 DNA sequence: TGTGCCAGCAGTTATGTAGGGAACACTGAAGCTTTCTTT. The genes are TRBV12-3 or TRBV12-4 and TRBJ1-1; unclear D gene. This CDR3 is built from 13 residues. Trimming took off 4 bases at V and 1 base at J, with 7 bases between the two ends.

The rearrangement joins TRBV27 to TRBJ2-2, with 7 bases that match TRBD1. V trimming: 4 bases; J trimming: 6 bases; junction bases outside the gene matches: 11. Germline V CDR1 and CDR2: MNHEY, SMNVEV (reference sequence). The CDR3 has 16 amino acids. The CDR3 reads CASSSLTGTGPGELFF. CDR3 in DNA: TGTGCCAGCAGTTCACTGACAGGGACCGGTCCCGGGGAGCTGTTTTTT.

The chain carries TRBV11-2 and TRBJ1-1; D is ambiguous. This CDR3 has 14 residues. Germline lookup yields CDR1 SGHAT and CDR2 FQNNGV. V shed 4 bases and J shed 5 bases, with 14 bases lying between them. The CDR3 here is CASSSTSKATEAFF. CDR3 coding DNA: TGTGCCAGCAGCTCCACCTCTAAAGCGACTGAAGCTTTCTTT.

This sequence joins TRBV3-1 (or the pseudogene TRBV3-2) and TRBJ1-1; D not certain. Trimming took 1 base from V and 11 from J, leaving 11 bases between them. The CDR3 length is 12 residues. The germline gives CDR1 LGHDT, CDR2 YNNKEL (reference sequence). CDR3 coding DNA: TGTGCCAGCAGCCAAGGGCGGGGAGGCGCTTTCTTT. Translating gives CASSQGRGGAFF.

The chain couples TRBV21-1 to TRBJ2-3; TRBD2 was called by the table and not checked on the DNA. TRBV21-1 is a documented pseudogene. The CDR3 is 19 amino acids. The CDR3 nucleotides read TGTGCCAGCAGTCAGAATTTCACTAGCGGGTTTCCGGATGGAGATACGCAGTATTTT. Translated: CASSQNFTSGFPDGDTQYF.

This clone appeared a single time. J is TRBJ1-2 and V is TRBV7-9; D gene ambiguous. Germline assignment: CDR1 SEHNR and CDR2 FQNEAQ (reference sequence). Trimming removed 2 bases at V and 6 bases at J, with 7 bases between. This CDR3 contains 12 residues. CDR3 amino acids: CASSLSKDGYTF. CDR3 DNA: TGTGCCAGCAGCTTATCCAAAGATGGCTACACCTTC. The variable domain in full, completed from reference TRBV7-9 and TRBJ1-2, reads DTGVSQNPRHKITKRGQNVTFRCDPISEHNRLYWYRQTLGQGPEFLTYFQNEAQLEKSRLLSDRFSAERPKGSFSTLEIQRTEQGDSAMYLCASSLSKDGYTFGSGTRLTVV.

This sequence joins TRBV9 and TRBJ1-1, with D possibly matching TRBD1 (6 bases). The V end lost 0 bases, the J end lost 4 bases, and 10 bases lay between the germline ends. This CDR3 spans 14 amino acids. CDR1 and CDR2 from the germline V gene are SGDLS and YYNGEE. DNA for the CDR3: TGTGCCAGCAGCGTAGGGGGGCTGGGCACTGAAGCTTTCTTT. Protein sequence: CASSVGGLGTEAFF.

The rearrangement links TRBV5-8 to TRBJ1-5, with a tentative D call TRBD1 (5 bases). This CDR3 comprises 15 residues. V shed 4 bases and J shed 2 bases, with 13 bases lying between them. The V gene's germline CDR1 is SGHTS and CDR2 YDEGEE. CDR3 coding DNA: TGTGCCAGCAGCCTCTTAGGGGTCGGCAATCAGCCCCAGCATTTT. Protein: CASSLLGVGNQPQHF.

CDR3 coding DNA: TGTGCCAGCAGCTTATTCAGGGGGCAAGGCTATGGCTACACCTTC. Amino acids: CASSLFRGQGYGYTF. J is TRBJ1-2 and V is TRBV5-6, with 8 bases matching TRBD1. The ends lost 2 bases at V and 4 bases at J; junction bases unmatched: 7. CDR3 length: 15 residues. The germline gives CDR1 SGHDT, CDR2 YYEEEE.

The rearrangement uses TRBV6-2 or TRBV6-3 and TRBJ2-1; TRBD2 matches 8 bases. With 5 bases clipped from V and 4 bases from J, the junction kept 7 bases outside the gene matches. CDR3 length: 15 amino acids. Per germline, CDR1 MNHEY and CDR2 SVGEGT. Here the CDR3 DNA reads TGTGCCAGCAGTGCTACGGGGGGGCCATACAATGAGCAGTTCTTC. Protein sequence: CASSATGGPYNEQFF.

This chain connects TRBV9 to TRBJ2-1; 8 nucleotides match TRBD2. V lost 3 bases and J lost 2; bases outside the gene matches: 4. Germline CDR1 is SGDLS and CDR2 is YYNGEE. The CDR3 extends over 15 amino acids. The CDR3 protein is CASSDLAGTYNEQFF. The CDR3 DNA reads TGTGCCAGCAGCGACCTAGCGGGTACCTACAATGAGCAGTTCTTC. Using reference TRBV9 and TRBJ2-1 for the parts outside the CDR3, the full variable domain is DSGVTQTPKHLITATGQRVTLRCSPRSGDLSVYWYQQSLDQGLQFLIQYYNGEERAKGNILERFSAQQFPDLHSELNLSSLELGDSALYFCASSDLAGTYNEQFFGPGTRLTVL.

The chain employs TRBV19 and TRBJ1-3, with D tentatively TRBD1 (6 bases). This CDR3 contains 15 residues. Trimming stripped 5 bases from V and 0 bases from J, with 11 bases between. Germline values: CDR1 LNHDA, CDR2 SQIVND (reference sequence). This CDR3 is CASSAKGGSGNTIYF. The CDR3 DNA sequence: TGTGCCAGTAGTGCGAAAGGGGGCTCTGGAAACACCATATATTTT.

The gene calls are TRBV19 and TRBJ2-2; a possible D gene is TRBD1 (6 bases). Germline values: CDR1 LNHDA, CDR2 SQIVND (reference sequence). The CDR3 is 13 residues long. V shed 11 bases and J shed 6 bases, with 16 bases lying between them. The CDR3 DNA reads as TGTGCCGTCATGACCCGGACAGCCGGGGAGCTGTTTTTT. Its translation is CAVMTRTAGELFF.

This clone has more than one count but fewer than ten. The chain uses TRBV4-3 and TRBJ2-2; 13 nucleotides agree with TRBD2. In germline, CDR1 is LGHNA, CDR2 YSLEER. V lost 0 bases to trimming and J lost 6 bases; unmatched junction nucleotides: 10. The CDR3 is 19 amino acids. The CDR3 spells CASSQDYGTSGKAAGELFF. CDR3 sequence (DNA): TGCGCCAGCAGCCAAGATTACGGGACTAGCGGGAAAGCGGCCGGGGAGCTGTTTTTT.